This T cell receptor beta chain was captured in a study of blood T cell repertoires in COVID-19. TCRdb's copy holds only in-frame clones and misses some; the assay was immunoSEQ multiplex PCR. The sample records 200,000 to 300,000 clones, around nine tenths being singletons. Looked up from germline, CDR1 is SGHDN and CDR2 is FVKESK. The CDR3 runs 19 residues. V shed 0 bases, J shed 2 bases, and the junction held 8 bases outside the gene matches. The chain recombines TRBV14 with TRBJ2-1, with 12 bases aligning to TRBD2. The origin of this receptor is a woman aged 55-70 years with COVID-19, enrolled during active disease. Sequenced: peripheral blood. CDR3 amino acids: CASSQETRLAGVTYNEQFF. The CDR3 coding sequence is TGTGCCAGCAGCCAAGAAACCCGACTAGCGGGAGTAACCTACAATGAGCAGTTCTTC.